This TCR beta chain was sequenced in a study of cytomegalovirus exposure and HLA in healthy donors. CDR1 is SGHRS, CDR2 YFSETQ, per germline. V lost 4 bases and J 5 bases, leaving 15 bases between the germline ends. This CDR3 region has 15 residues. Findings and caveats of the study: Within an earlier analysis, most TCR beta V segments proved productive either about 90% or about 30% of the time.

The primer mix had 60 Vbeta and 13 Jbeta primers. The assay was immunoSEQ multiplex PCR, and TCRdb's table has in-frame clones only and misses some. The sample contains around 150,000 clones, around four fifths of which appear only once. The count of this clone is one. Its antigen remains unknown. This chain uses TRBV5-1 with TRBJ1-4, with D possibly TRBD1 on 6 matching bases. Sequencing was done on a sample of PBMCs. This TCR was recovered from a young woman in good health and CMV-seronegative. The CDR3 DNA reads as TGCGCCAGCAGCCCCGTTCCTGGGGGCAATGAAAAACTGTTTTTT. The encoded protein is CASSPVPGGNEKLFF.